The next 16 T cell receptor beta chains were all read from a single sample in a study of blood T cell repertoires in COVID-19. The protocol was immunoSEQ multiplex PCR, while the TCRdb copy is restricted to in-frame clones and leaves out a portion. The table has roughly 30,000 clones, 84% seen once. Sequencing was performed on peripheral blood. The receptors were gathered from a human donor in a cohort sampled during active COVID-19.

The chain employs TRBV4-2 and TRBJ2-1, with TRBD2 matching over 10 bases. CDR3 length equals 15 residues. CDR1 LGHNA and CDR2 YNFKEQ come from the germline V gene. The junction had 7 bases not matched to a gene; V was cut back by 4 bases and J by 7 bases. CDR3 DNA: TGTGCCAGCAGCCTTACTAGCGGGGCAGGTAATGAGCAGTTCTTC. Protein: CASSLTSGAGNEQFF.

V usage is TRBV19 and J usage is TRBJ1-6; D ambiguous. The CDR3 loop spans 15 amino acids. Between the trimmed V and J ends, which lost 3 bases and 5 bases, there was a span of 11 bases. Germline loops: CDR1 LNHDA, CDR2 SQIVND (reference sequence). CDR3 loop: CASSIRGSDNSPLHF. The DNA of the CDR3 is TGTGCCAGTAGTATCCGAGGGTCGGATAATTCACCCCTCCACTTT. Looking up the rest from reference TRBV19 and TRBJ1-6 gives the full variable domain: DGGITQSPKYLFRKEGQNVTLSCEQNLNHDAMYWYRQDPGQGLRLIYYSQIVNDFQKGDIAEGYSVSREKKESFPLTVTSAQKNPTAFYLCASSIRGSDNSPLHFGNGTRLTVT.

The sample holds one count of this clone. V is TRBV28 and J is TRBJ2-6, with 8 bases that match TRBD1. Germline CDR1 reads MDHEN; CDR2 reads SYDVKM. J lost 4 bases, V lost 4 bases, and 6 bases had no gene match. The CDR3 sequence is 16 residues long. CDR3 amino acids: CASSSTGTGGANVLTF. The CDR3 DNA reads TGTGCCAGCAGTTCCACAGGGACAGGAGGGGCCAACGTCCTGACTTTC.

The CDR3 here is CASRPGQSNTGELFF. CDR3 DNA: TGTGCCAGCAGGCCGGGACAATCGAACACCGGGGAGCTGTTTTTT. The chain is built from TRBV11-2 and TRBJ2-2, with D possibly TRBD1 on 6 matching bases. The CDR3 runs to 15 residues. Trimming took off 6 bases at V and 0 bases at J, with 11 bases between the two ends. The germline V gene has CDR1 SGHAT and CDR2 FQNNGV.

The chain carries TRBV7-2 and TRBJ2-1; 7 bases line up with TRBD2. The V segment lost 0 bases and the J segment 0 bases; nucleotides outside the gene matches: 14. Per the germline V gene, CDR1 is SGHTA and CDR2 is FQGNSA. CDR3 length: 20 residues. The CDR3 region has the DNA TGTGCCAGCAGCTTAGCCTTGGGAGGGGTTGGGGGAAGCTCCTACAATGAGCAGTTCTTC. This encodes CASSLALGGVGGSSYNEQFF.

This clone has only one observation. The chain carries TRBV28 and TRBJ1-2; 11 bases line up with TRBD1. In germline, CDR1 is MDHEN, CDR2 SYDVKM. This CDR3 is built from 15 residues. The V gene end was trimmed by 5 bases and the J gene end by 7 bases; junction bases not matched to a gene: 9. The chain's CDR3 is CASSTPGQGGAGYTF. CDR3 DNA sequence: TGTGCCAGCAGTACCCCGGGACAGGGGGGAGCTGGCTACACCTTC.

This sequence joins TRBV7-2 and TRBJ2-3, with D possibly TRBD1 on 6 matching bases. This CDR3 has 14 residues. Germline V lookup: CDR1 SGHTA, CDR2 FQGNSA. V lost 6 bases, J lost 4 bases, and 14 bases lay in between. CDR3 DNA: TGTGCCAGCAGGGCAACAGGGTTCCCAGATACGCAGTATTTT. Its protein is CASRATGFPDTQYF. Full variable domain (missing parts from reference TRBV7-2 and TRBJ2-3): GAGVSQSPSNKVTEKGKDVELRCDPISGHTALYWYRQSLGQGLEFLIYFQGNSAPDKSGLPSDRFSAERTGGSVSTLTIQRTQQEDSAVYLCASRATGFPDTQYFGPGTRLTVL.

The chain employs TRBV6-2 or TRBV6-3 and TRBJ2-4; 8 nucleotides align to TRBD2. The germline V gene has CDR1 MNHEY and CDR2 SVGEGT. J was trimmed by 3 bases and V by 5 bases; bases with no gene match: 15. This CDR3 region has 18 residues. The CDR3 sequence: CASSGERGPEKNKNIQYF. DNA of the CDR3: TGTGCCAGCAGTGGGGAGCGGGGGCCCGAAAAGAACAAAAACATTCAGTACTTC.

The CDR3 sequence: CASSQDRGISTEAFF. In DNA, the CDR3 is TGTGCCAGCAGCCAAGATCGGGGGATATCCACTGAAGCTTTCTTT. This chain connects TRBV4-2 to TRBJ1-1, with D maybe TRBD1 (5 bases). CDR3 length: 15 amino acids. Deletions cut 0 bases from V and 4 bases from J, with 12 bases between. Germline assignment: CDR1 LGHNA and CDR2 YNFKEQ.

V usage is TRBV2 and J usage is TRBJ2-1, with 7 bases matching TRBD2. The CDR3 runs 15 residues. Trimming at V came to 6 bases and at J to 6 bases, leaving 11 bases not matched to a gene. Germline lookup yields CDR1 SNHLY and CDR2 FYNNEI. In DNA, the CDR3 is TGTGCCAGCAGGGATCTGGGCGGGGGTTTCAATGAGCAGTTCTTC. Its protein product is CASRDLGGGFNEQFF.

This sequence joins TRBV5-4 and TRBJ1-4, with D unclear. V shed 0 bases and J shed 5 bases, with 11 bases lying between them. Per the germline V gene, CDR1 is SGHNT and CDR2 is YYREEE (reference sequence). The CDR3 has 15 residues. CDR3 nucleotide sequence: TGTGCCAGCAGCTTGGGCGGGTGGTCGAATGAAAAACTGTTTTTT. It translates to CASSLGGWSNEKLFF. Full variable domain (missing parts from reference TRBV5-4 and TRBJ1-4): ETGVTQSPTHLIKTRGQQVTLRCSSQSGHNTVSWYQQALGQGPQFIFQYYREEENGRGNFPPRFSGLQFPNYSSELNVNALELDDSALYLCASSLGGWSNEKLFFGSGTQLSVL.

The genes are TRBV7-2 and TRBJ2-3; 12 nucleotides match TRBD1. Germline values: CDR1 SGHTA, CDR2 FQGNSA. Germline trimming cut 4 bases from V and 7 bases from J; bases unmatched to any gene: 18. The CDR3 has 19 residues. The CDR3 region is CASSSTGASGTGGYYTQYF. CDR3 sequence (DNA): TGTGCCAGCAGCTCCACAGGCGCCTCCGGGACAGGGGGCTACTATACGCAGTATTTT. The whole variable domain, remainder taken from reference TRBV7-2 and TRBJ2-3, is GAGVSQSPSNKVTEKGKDVELRCDPISGHTALYWYRQSLGQGLEFLIYFQGNSAPDKSGLPSDRFSAERTGGSVSTLTIQRTQQEDSAVYLCASSSTGASGTGGYYTQYFGPGTRLTVL.

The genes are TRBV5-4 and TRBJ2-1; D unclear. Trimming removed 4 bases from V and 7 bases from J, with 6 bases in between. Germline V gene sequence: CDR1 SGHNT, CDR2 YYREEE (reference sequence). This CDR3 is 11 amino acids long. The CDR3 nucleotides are TGTGCCAGCAGCCTAAATAATGAGCAGTTCTTC. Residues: CASSLNNEQFF.

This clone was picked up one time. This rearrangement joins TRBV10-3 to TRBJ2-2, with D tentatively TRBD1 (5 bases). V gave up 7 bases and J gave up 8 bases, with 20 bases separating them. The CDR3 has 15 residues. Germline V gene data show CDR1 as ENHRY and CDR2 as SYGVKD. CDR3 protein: CAITTPTQGTGELFF. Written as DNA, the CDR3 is TGTGCCATCACCACTCCAACTCAGGGTACGGGGGAGCTGTTTTTT.

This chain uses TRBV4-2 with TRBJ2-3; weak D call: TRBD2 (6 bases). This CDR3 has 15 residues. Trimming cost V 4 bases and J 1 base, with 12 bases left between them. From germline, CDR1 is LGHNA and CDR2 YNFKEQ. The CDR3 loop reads CASSLEERGTDTQYF. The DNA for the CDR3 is TGTGCCAGCAGCCTTGAAGAGCGGGGCACAGATACGCAGTATTTT.

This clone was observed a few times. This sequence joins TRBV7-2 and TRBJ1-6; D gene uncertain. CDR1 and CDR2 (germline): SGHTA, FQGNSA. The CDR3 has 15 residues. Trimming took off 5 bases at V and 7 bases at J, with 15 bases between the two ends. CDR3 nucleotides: TGTGCCAGCAGCCCCAACGCTCAGCGAAATTCACCCCTCCACTTT. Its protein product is CASSPNAQRNSPLHF.